This T cell receptor beta chain derives from a study of cytomegalovirus exposure and HLA in healthy donors. Study-wide context: In terms of ancestry, the Caucasian-associated cluster contained 80% to 90% of the roughly 400 genotyped donors.

Amplification used 60 Vbeta primers and 13 Jbeta primers. The method was immunoSEQ multiplex PCR; TCRdb's version includes in-frame clones alone and lacks a portion of them. The table records some 170,000 clones, more than 60% of them present only once. V was pared by 3 bases and J by 3 bases, with 15 bases between. Germline loops: CDR1 KGHSH, CDR2 LQKENI. The length of the CDR3 is 16 residues. Sequenced input: PBMCs. The V gene is TRBV18, the J gene TRBJ1-3; D unclear. This clonotype originated in a man aged 35 to 55 in good health and CMV-seronegative. The DNA of the CDR3 is TGTGCCAGCTCACCGGGAGCCCGCGGGAATGGAAACACCATATATTTT. Its translation: CASSPGARGNGNTIYF.